The 21 T cell receptor beta chains reported below all come from one sample, sequenced in a study of T cell responses to AZD1222 COVID-19 vaccine. Method: immunoSEQ multiplex PCR; TCRdb's copy keeps in-frame clones and lacks some. The table shows some 97,000 clones, with about 87% occurring only once. This specimen consisted of peripheral blood, obtained on day 0 of AZD1222 vaccination. The receptor source for this set is an adult in good health.

The chain joins TRBV7-2 to TRBJ1-6; 7 nucleotides line up with TRBD1. The junction had 4 bases not matched to a gene; V was cut back by 2 bases and J by 12 bases. The CDR3 is 13 residues long. Germline CDR1 is SGHTA and CDR2 is FQGNSA. CDR3 sequence: CASSLTGEVPLHF. CDR3 sequence (DNA): TGTGCCAGCAGCTTAACAGGGGAGGTACCCCTCCACTTT.

The chain has TRBV18 and TRBJ2-7; no clear D gene. Per the germline V gene, CDR1 is KGHSH and CDR2 is LQKENI. The V end was cut by 1 base, the J end by 2 bases, with 9 bases between. This CDR3 has 14 residues. Here the CDR3 DNA reads TGTGCCAGCTCACCACAGGCAAAACCCTACGAGCAGTACTTC. Its translation is CASSPQAKPYEQYF.

The rearrangement links TRBV29-1 to TRBJ2-7; D gene uncertain. The CDR3 runs 12 residues. CDR1 is SQVTM and CDR2 is ANQGSEA in the germline V gene. The germline V and J ends were trimmed by 2 bases and 4 bases, with 9 bases remaining between them. The CDR3 DNA reads as TGCAGCGTTGAAACCCAGTTATACGAGCAGTACTTC. It specifies CSVETQLYEQYF.

This chain links TRBV5-1 with TRBJ2-2; D gene uncertain. The V gene's germline CDR1 is SGHRS and CDR2 YFSETQ. This CDR3 is 13 amino acids long. V was clipped by 4 bases and J by 4 bases, with 8 bases between them. In DNA, the CDR3 is TGCGCCAGCAGCCCCTCTGCCACCGGGGAGCTGTTTTTT. As protein: CASSPSATGELFF.

The V call is TRBV9, the J call TRBJ2-3; D is undetermined. V lost 0 bases and J 3 bases, leaving 8 bases between the germline ends. The CDR3 totals 14 residues. CDR1 and CDR2 from the germline V gene are SGDLS and YYNGEE. Here the CDR3 reads CASSVGFGTDTQYF. CDR3 sequence (DNA): TGTGCCAGCAGCGTAGGGTTTGGAACAGATACGCAGTATTTT.

The V and J genes are TRBV20-1 and TRBJ2-7; TRBD2 matches at 8 bases. Germline V gene data show CDR1 as DFQATT and CDR2 as SNEGSKA (reference sequence). V was pared by 3 bases and J by 2 bases, with 6 bases of the junction left unmatched. The CDR3 has 14 residues. DNA for the CDR3: TGCAGTGCTAGTGATAGCGGGGCCACCTACGAGCAGTACTTC. Amino acids: CSASDSGATYEQYF.

This chain joins TRBV12-3 or TRBV12-4 and TRBJ1-4; D is undetermined. The CDR3 runs 11 residues. The V end lost 6 bases, the J end lost 8 bases, and 7 bases lay between the germline ends. CDR3 in amino acids: CASSPEEKLFF. The CDR3 DNA is TGTGCCAGCAGCCCGGAGGAAAAACTGTTTTTT.

The chain uses TRBV6-5 and TRBJ1-2; no clear D gene. V lost 2 bases, J lost 4 bases, and 8 bases lay in between. This CDR3 comprises 13 residues. Germline CDR1 is MNHEY and CDR2 is SVGAGI. The DNA for the CDR3 is TGTGCCAGCAGTTACCTACAGTTCTATGGCTACACCTTC. Translated: CASSYLQFYGYTF.

This chain joins TRBV7-9 and TRBJ2-7; D tentatively reads TRBD1 or TRBD2 (5 bases each). Trimming removed 3 bases at V and 5 bases at J, with 8 bases between. The CDR3 is 12 residues long. The germline gives CDR1 SEHNR, CDR2 FQNEAQ (reference sequence). In nucleotides, the CDR3 is TGTGCCAGCAGCTTGGGGACCCACGAGCAGTACTTC. The encoded protein is CASSLGTHEQYF.

V gene TRBV11-2 combines with J gene TRBJ1-1; D not certain. The CDR3 totals 14 residues. The germline V and J ends were trimmed by 1 base and 1 base, with 7 bases remaining between them. The V gene's germline CDR1 is SGHAT and CDR2 FQNNGV. The CDR3 DNA is TGTGCCAGCAGCTTAGTTTTGGGGAACACTGAAGCTTTCTTT. Protein product: CASSLVLGNTEAFF.

This clone was counted between two and nine times. This chain joins TRBV27 and TRBJ1-5; D is perhaps TRBD1 (5 bases). This CDR3 is 13 amino acids long. The V and J ends lost 3 bases and 10 bases respectively, with 13 bases between them. Germline CDR1 MNHEY, CDR2 SMNVEV (reference sequence). Written as DNA, the CDR3 is TGTGCCAGCAGTTTCGGGGGACTCCTCCCCCAGCATTTT. It is translated as CASSFGGLLPQHF.

Notes on this clone: One end of the junction fails to match germline, which may point to a read error. The rearrangement uses TRBV7-7 and TRBJ2-5; 8 bases are shared with TRBD1. There are 13 residues in the CDR3. Germline CDR1 is SSHAT and CDR2 is FNYEAQ (reference sequence). The CDR3 nucleotides read TGTGCTAGCAGCGTGGACAGGGACGAGACCCAGTACTTC. The encoded protein is CASSVDRDETQYF. The whole variable domain, remainder taken from reference TRBV7-7 and TRBJ2-5, is GAGVSQSPRYKVTKRGQDVTLRCDPISSHATLYWYQQALGQGPEFLTYFNYEAQPDKSGLPSDRFSAERPEGSISTLTIQRTEQRDSAMYRCASSVDRDETQYFGPGTRLLVL.

The chain recombines TRBV21-1 with TRBJ2-7. TRBV21-1 is deemed a pseudogene. The CDR3 has 17 amino acids. CDR3 nucleotides: TGTGCCAGCAGCCTAATGTGGGGGGCCCACCCATTTTACGAGCAGTACTTC. Translating it yields CASSLMWGAHPFYEQYF.

This clone came up once. The rearrangement links TRBV4-3 to TRBJ2-1; no firm D call. From germline, CDR1 is LGHNA and CDR2 YSLEER. The germline V and J ends were trimmed by 2 bases and 1 base, with 15 bases remaining between them. The CDR3 runs 17 residues. Here the CDR3 DNA reads TGCGCCAGCAGCCAAAGACCCCGGGCTACTTCCTACAATGAGCAGTTCTTC. Its protein product is CASSQRPRATSYNEQFF.

This clone came up a few times. The CDR3 sequence: CSVGGGEAEAFF. CDR3 nucleotides: TGCAGCGTCGGAGGGGGCGAGGCTGAAGCTTTCTTT. V is TRBV29-1 and J is TRBJ1-1; 7 bases agree with TRBD1. There are 12 residues in the CDR3. The V gene's germline CDR1 is SQVTM and CDR2 ANQGSEA. With 6 bases clipped from V and 6 bases from J, the junction kept 7 bases outside the gene matches.

This clone was seen only once. At one boundary the junction diverges from the germline segment, which might be a read error. The rearrangement joins TRBV10-3 to TRBJ1-2; unclear D gene. Germline V gene lookup returns CDR1 ENHRY and CDR2 SYGVKD. This CDR3 comprises 13 residues. CDR3 bases: TGTGCCATCAGTGAGTCGACTCGGGAGACGGTGGAATTC. The encoded protein is CAISESTRETVEF.

The chain joins TRBV7-9 to TRBJ1-2, with D maybe TRBD1 (5 bases). V was cut by 4 bases and J by 7 bases, with 16 bases left in between. Germline-derived CDR1 and CDR2 are SEHNR and FQNEAQ (reference sequence). The CDR3 is 14 amino acids. The CDR3 nucleotides are TGTGCCAGCAGCTCCCTGGGCAGGGCGAGTGGCTACACCTTC. Translated: CASSSLGRASGYTF.

The chain couples TRBV20-1 to TRBJ1-4; possibly TRBD1 for D (5 bases). V was pared by 3 bases and J by 4 bases, with 12 bases between. The CDR3 loop spans 14 amino acids. Germline V lookup: CDR1 DFQATT, CDR2 SNEGSKA (reference sequence). CDR3 sequence: CSASGGGLNEKLFF. DNA for the CDR3: TGCAGTGCTAGTGGGGGTGGGCTTAATGAAAAACTGTTTTTT.

CDR3 nucleotides: TGTGCCAGCAGCCCATGGGTGAAGGCCGGAACCACAGATACGCAGTATTTT. Its translation: CASSPWVKAGTTDTQYF. V usage is TRBV7-2 and J usage is TRBJ2-3; D not resolved. CDR3 length equals 17 residues. The ends were cut back, 5 bases at V and 2 bases at J, with 20 bases in the middle. Germline V CDR1 and CDR2: SGHTA, FQGNSA.

This rearrangement joins TRBV6-5 to TRBJ2-3; D remains ambiguous. This CDR3 is built from 13 residues. Trimming pared 6 bases from V and 2 bases from J, leaving 9 bases between. Germline values: CDR1 MNHEY, CDR2 SVGAGI. The CDR3 DNA reads as TGTGCCAGCAGCGCCTACCACACAGATACGCAGTATTTT. Translating gives CASSAYHTDTQYF.

The chain employs TRBV7-2 and TRBJ1-2; D is unresolved. The CDR3 is 12 residues long. Trimming pared 1 base from V and 3 bases from J, leaving 3 bases between. In germline, CDR1 is SGHTA, CDR2 FQGNSA. The CDR3 DNA sequence: TGTGCCAGCAGCTTAGTCTACTATGGCTACACCTTC. This sequence encodes CASSLVYYGYTF. The full variable domain, completed using reference TRBV7-2 and TRBJ1-2, is GAGVSQSPSNKVTEKGKDVELRCDPISGHTALYWYRQSLGQGLEFLIYFQGNSAPDKSGLPSDRFSAERTGGSVSTLTIQRTQQEDSAVYLCASSLVYYGYTFGSGTRLTVV.